This T cell receptor (beta chain) was captured by sequencing in a study of control samples from healthy donors and cancer patients. The protocol was immunoSEQ multiplex PCR, while the TCRdb copy is restricted to in-frame clones and leaves out a portion. In the table there are some 74,000 clones, about 95% of which are singletons. Germline V CDR1 and CDR2: KGHSH, LQKENI. This CDR3 contains 14 residues. V shed 1 base and J shed 2 bases, with 5 bases lying between them. The chain employs TRBV18 and TRBJ1-4; the D is unclear. Sequencing was done on a sample of blood. The sequence was collected from a woman aged 25 to 39 in good health. In DNA form, the CDR3 reads TGTGCCAGCTCACCACAGGGTACTAATGAAAAACTGTTTTTT. Translating gives CASSPQGTNEKLFF.